A single sample gave rise to the 17 T cell receptor beta chains below, sequenced in a study of T cell repertoires in cytomegalovirus infection. Each CDR3 protein is one row after TCRdb ran MiXCR on the reads. The sample yields a few hundred thousand distinct CDR3 sequences, 15% to 20% seen once. Source material: PBMCs. The receptors were sampled from a human donor in good health (CMV status not recorded). Some clones in this sample may be carry-over from other donors' samples.

At least ten counts were recorded for this clonotype. Written as DNA, the CDR3 is TGTGCCAGCAGTCAGAACCGGGACAGGGGGGCAGCTAATGAAAAACTGTTTTTT. It yields the protein CASSQNRDRGAANEKLFF. The V gene is TRBV28, the J gene TRBJ1-4, with TRBD1 matching over 11 bases. V lost 5 bases and J lost 3; bases outside the gene matches: 11. The CDR3 loop spans 18 amino acids. Germline V lookup: CDR1 MDHEN, CDR2 SYDVKM.

In its sample, this clonotype was seen many times. The chain employs TRBV7-2 and TRBJ2-7; D might be TRBD1 (6 bases). V lost 3 bases and J 2 bases, leaving 11 bases between the germline ends. The CDR3 has 14 residues. Per germline, CDR1 SGHTA and CDR2 FQGNSA. CDR3 region: CASSFSSGAYEQYF. The CDR3 DNA sequence: TGTGCCAGCAGCTTTTCATCAGGGGCCTACGAGCAGTACTTC.

This clonotype was observed a handful of times. The rearrangement links TRBV6-6 to TRBJ2-1; tentatively, D is TRBD1 or TRBD2 (6 bases each). The germline gives CDR1 MNHNY, CDR2 SVGAGI (reference sequence). The V end was cut by 2 bases, the J end by 5 bases, with 16 bases between. This CDR3 is 16 amino acids long. CDR3 DNA: TGTGCCAGCAGTTACAGGTACGGGGGCGCGCACAATGAGCAGTTCTTC. Protein: CASSYRYGGAHNEQFF.

The sample holds a few counts of this clonotype. The rearrangement uses TRBV6-5 and TRBJ1-5; TRBD1 matches 7 bases. Germline V gene data show CDR1 as MNHEY and CDR2 as SVGAGI. This CDR3 contains 12 residues. V was pared by 6 bases and J by 9 bases, with 5 bases of the junction left unmatched. The DNA for the CDR3 is TGTGCCAGCAGACAATACAGGGGGCCCCAGCATTTT. This gives the protein CASRQYRGPQHF.

This chain uses TRBV18 with TRBJ2-1, with 8 bases matching TRBD2. The J segment lost 6 bases and the V segment lost 5 bases, leaving 6 bases of the junction unmatched. Germline V gene data show CDR1 as KGHSH and CDR2 as LQKENI. The CDR3 runs to 14 residues. CDR3 bases: TGTGCCAGCTCATTAGGACTAGCCCCCAATGAGCAGTTCTTC. Encoded protein: CASSLGLAPNEQFF.

A few counts support this clonotype. V gene TRBV28 combines with J gene TRBJ2-7; the D gene is possibly TRBD1 (6 bases). The CDR3 extends over 16 amino acids. V lost 3 bases to trimming and J lost 6 bases, with 21 bases between them. The V gene's germline CDR1 is MDHEN and CDR2 SYDVKM. The chain's CDR3 is CASSLPTQGSTSEQYF. The CDR3 DNA is TGTGCCAGCAGTTTGCCTACACAGGGATCAACAAGCGAGCAGTACTTC.

The sample holds many counts of this clonotype. The genes are TRBV28 and TRBJ2-7; 7 positions agree with TRBD1. With 7 bases clipped from V and 0 bases from J, the junction kept 9 bases outside the gene matches. The CDR3 totals 15 residues. Germline CDR1 MDHEN, CDR2 SYDVKM. CDR3 bases: TGTGCCAGCACCTCGAGGGGGCAGAGCTCCTACGAGCAGTACTTC. Amino acids: CASTSRGQSSYEQYF. The variable domain in full, with the rest retrieved from reference TRBV28 and TRBJ2-7, is DVKVTQSSRYLVKRTGEKVFLECVQDMDHENMFWYRQDPGLGLRLIYFSYDVKMKEKGDIPEGYSVSREKKERFSLILESASTNQTSMYLCASTSRGQSSYEQYFGPGTRLTVT.

This clonotype was counted at least ten times. This chain connects TRBV20-1 to TRBJ1-2, with 9 bases that match TRBD1. CDR3 size: 11 residues. CDR1 is DFQATT and CDR2 is SNEGSKA in the germline V gene (reference sequence). With 4 bases clipped from V and 7 bases from J, the junction kept 1 base outside the gene matches. The CDR3 bases are TGCAGTGCTAAGGACAGGGGTGGCTACACCTTC. Translated, it gives CSAKDRGGYTF.

This clonotype has at least ten counts. J is TRBJ1-1 and V is TRBV7-2; D gene unclear. The V gene lost 4 bases and the J gene lost 0 bases, with 12 bases spanning the gap. This CDR3 has 15 residues. Germline CDR1 is SGHTA and CDR2 is FQGNSA. Written as DNA, the CDR3 is TGTGCCAGCAGCTACGTCCGGGTAATGAACACTGAAGCTTTCTTT. It yields the protein CASSYVRVMNTEAFF.

This clonotype was observed many times. The chain has TRBV2 and TRBJ1-1, with 7 nucleotides matching TRBD1. Germline CDR1 reads SNHLY; CDR2 reads FYNNEI. The CDR3 covers 13 residues. V lost 4 bases, J lost 4 bases, and 3 bases stayed unmatched. Written as DNA, the CDR3 is TGTGCCAGCAGTGCGACAGGGTTCACTGAAGCTTTCTTT. It codes for CASSATGFTEAFF.

This clonotype was recorded many times. This CDR3 is CAIRTGGNTIYF. The CDR3 nucleotides read TGTGCCATCAGGACAGGGGGAAACACCATATATTTT. V is TRBV10-3 and J is TRBJ1-3, with 7 bases aligning to TRBD1. The CDR3 is made up of 12 amino acids. The J segment lost 4 bases and the V segment lost 6 bases, leaving 0 bases of the junction unmatched. In germline, CDR1 is ENHRY, CDR2 SYGVKD.

The sample holds many counts of this clonotype. The V call is TRBV7-9, the J call TRBJ1-6; a possible D gene is TRBD1 (6 bases). V lost 1 base to trimming and J lost 4 bases, with 8 bases between them. This CDR3 is built from 15 residues. Germline V CDR1 and CDR2: SEHNR, FQNEAQ (reference sequence). CDR3 sequence reads: CASSLGTEYNSPLHF. Written as DNA, the CDR3 is TGTGCCAGCAGCTTAGGGACAGAGTATAATTCACCCCTCCACTTT.

This chain joins TRBV27 and TRBJ2-7; D unclear. This CDR3 comprises 15 residues. V was trimmed by 6 bases and J by 6 bases, leaving 21 bases between them. Germline CDR1 is MNHEY and CDR2 is SMNVEV (reference sequence). The CDR3: CASRMYNRQSGEQYF. The CDR3 region has the DNA TGTGCCAGCAGAATGTATAACCGACAATCCGGCGAGCAGTACTTC.

As regards this clonotype: Relative to the germline gene, one junction end is altered; a read error may explain this. The rearrangement joins TRBV20-1 to TRBJ1-2, with D perhaps TRBD1 (5 bases). Germline V gene data show CDR1 as DFQATT and CDR2 as SNEGSKA (reference sequence). The CDR3 runs 14 residues. The CDR3 coding sequence is TGCAGTGCTAGAGGAGCCGCCGGGACCGCGTTTCAGGCCTTC. Amino acids: CSARGAAGTAFQAF.

There are many counts of this clonotype. The V gene is TRBV7-2, the J gene TRBJ2-2; the D gene is possibly TRBD2 (7 bases). The CDR3 contains 16 residues. Germline loops: CDR1 SGHTA, CDR2 FQGNSA. V was clipped by 4 bases and J by 5 bases, with 17 bases between them. CDR3 sequence reads: CASSSRGGGGTGELFF. CDR3 bases: TGTGCCAGCAGCTCCCGAGGGGGGGGAGGAACCGGGGAGCTGTTTTTT.

This chain connects TRBV28 to TRBJ1-5; D might be TRBD1 (6 bases). Trimming stripped 7 bases from V and 0 bases from J, with 19 bases between. This CDR3 is 17 amino acids long. CDR1 is MDHEN and CDR2 is SYDVKM in the germline V gene. CDR3 nucleotide sequence: TGTGCCAGCATCAATTCGGGACACCAATATAGCAATCAGCCCCAGCATTTT. It is translated as CASINSGHQYSNQPQHF.

This clonotype occurred a few times. This chain links TRBV10-3 with TRBJ1-1; no firm D call. This CDR3 comprises 12 residues. Looked up from germline, CDR1 is ENHRY and CDR2 is SYGVKD. The V and J ends lost 6 bases and 1 base respectively, with 6 bases between them. CDR3 in DNA: TGTGCCATCAGCCTGAGGAACACTGAAGCTTTCTTT. This gives the protein CAISLRNTEAFF.